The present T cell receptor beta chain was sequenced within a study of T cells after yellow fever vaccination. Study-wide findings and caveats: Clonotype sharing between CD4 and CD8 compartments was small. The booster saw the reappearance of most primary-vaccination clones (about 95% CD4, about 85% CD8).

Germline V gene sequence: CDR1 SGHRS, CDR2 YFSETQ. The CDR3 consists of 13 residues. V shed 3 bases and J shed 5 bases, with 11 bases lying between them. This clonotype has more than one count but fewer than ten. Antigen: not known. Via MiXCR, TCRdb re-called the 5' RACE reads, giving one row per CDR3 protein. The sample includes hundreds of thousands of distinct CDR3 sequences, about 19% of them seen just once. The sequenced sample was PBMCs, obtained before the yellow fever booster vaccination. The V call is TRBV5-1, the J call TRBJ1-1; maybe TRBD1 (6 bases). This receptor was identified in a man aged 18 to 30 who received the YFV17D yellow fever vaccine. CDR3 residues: CASSSGAATEAFF. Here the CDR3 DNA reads TGCGCCAGCAGCTCGGGGGCGGCGACTGAAGCTTTCTTT. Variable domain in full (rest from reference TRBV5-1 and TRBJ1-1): KAGVTQTPRYLIKTRGQQVTLSCSPISGHRSVSWYQQTPGQGLQFLFEYFSETQRNKGNFPGRFSGRQFSNSRSEMNVSTLELGDSALYLCASSSGAATEAFFGQGTRLTVV.